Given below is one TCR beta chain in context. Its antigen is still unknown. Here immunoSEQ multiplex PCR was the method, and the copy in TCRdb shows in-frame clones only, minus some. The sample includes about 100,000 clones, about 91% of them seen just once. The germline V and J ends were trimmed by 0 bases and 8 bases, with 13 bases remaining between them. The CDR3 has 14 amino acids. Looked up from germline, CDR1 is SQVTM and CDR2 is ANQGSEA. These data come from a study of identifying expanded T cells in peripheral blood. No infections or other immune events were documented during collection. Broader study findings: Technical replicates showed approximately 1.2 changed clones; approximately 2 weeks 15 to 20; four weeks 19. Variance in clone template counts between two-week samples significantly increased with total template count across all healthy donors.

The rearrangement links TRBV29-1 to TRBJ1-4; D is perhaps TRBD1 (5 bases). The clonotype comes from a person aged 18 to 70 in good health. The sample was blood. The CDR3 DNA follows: TGCAGCGTTGAAGATGGCGGGGGGTACGAAAAACTGTTTTTT. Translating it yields CSVEDGGGYEKLFF.